Listed below are T cell receptor beta chains from one sample, sequenced in a study of blood T cell repertoires in COVID-19. Some clones are missing from TCRdb's copy, which holds only in-frame ones; the method was immunoSEQ multiplex PCR. This sample yields approximately 290,000 clones, of which roughly 80% are seen a single time; more than 15% belongs to the top ten. The source material was peripheral blood. These receptors were taken from a person aged 65 to 85 with COVID-19, enrolled during active disease. Both conserved end residues are part of each CDR3. A D gene is named only where the DNA matches it firmly. Clone size, where shown, is once, few, many, or a class for clones that have expanded.

d_call j_call clone_size v_call cdr3_aa cdr3_nt
TRBD1 TRBJ1-5 . TRBV2 CASSPDRVNQPQHF TGTGCCAGCAGTCCGGACAGGGTCAATCAGCCCCAGCATTTT
. TRBJ2-3 . TRBV14 CASSQRDLSTDTQYF TGTGCCAGCAGCCAAAGGGACTTGAGCACAGATACGCAGTATTTT
TRBD2 TRBJ2-7 . TRBV27 CASSVSPGEGVYYEQYF TGTGCCAGCAGTGTATCTCCCGGGGAGGGTGTATACTACGAGCAGTACTTC
TRBD1 TRBJ1-2 . TRBV5-4 CASSPVVAGGYGYTF TGTGCCAGCAGCCCAGTTGTGGCAGGGGGCTATGGCTACACCTTC
TRBD2 TRBJ2-1 . TRBV24-1 CATSDLGREGLGEQFF TGTGCCACCAGTGATCTGGGGCGGGAGGGTTTAGGTGAGCAGTTCTTC
. TRBJ2-5 . TRBV7-9 CASSLLGADQETQYF TGTGCCAGCAGCTTACTAGGCGCGGACCAAGAGACCCAGTACTTC
. TRBJ1-1 . TRBV6-4 CASREGMNTEAFF TGTGCCAGCAGGGAGGGCATGAACACTGAAGCTTTCTTT
. TRBJ1-1 . TRBV12-3/TRBV12-4 CASSLFAREAFF TGTGCCAGCAGTTTGTTTGCCAGGGAAGCTTTCTTT
. TRBJ1-5 . TRBV5-1 CASSLAQDQPQHF TGCGCCAGCAGCTTGGCTCAGGATCAGCCCCAGCATTTT
TRBD1 TRBJ2-2 . TRBV5-1 CASSLTGGAARELFF TGCGCCAGCAGCTTAACAGGGGGCGCAGCGCGAGAGCTGTTTTTT
TRBD1 TRBJ1-1 . TRBV6-2/TRBV6-3 CASSKTGLGIEAFF TGTGCCAGCAGTAAGACAGGGCTTGGCATTGAAGCTTTCTTT
TRBD1 TRBJ1-4 once TRBV2 CASRETGINEKLFF TGTGCCAGCAGGGAGACAGGGATAAATGAAAAACTGTTTTTT
TRBD2 TRBJ2-7 . TRBV4-1 CASSQVLASGRPDSYEQYF TGCGCCAGCAGCCAAGTGTTGGCTAGCGGGAGGCCCGACTCCTACGAGCAGTACTTC
TRBD1 TRBJ2-3 . TRBV4-2 CASSQGSTGAEADTQYF TGTGCCAGCAGCCAAGGGTCGACAGGGGCGGAGGCAGATACGCAGTATTTT
TRBD1 TRBJ1-2 once TRBV11-3 CASTPNRGSNYGYTF TGTGCCAGCACCCCGAACAGGGGATCCAACTATGGCTACACCTTC
. TRBJ1-2 . TRBV6-4 CASSDSRGRGGFGYTF TGTGCCAGCAGTGACTCTAGGGGCAGGGGCGGATTCGGCTACACCTTC
. TRBJ1-1 . TRBV5-1 CASSTGGGGTEAFF TGCGCCAGCAGCACGGGAGGCGGGGGCACTGAAGCTTTCTTT
. TRBJ1-5 . TRBV6-1 CASSETPLGGFDNQPQHF TGTGCCAGCAGTGAAACTCCCCTGGGAGGGTTTGACAATCAGCCCCAGCATTTT
TRBD1 TRBJ2-3 . TRBV5-4 CASSGWTGNTQYF TGTGCCAGCAGCGGGTGGACAGGCAATACGCAGTATTTT
TRBD2 TRBJ2-1 . TRBV30 CAWSETSGRGGEQFF TGTGCCTGGAGTGAGACTAGCGGGAGGGGCGGTGAGCAGTTCTTC
. TRBJ2-1 . TRBV27 CASSPSGSYNEQFF TGTGCCAGCAGTCCCTCAGGATCGTACAATGAGCAGTTCTTC
TRBD1 TRBJ1-2 . TRBV28 CASSRQGADGYTF TGTGCCAGCAGCAGACAGGGGGCTGATGGCTACACCTTC
TRBD1 TRBJ2-1 many TRBV29-1 CSVQGVTGNEQFF TGCAGCGTGCAGGGGGTAACAGGCAATGAGCAGTTCTTC
TRBD1 TRBJ2-7 few TRBV19 CASRGQASSYEQYF TGTGCCAGTAGAGGACAGGCGAGCTCCTACGAGCAGTACTTC
. TRBJ1-1 . TRBV7-2 CASSFRGGTEAFF TGTGCCAGCAGCTTCCGAGGGGGCACTGAAGCTTTCTTT
. TRBJ1-3 many TRBV7-9 CASSLGGATGNTIYF TGTGCCAGCAGCCTCGGCGGCGCTACTGGAAACACCATATATTTT
. TRBJ1-6 . TRBV11-3 CASGRLKIKSPLHF TGTGCCAGCGGCAGACTGAAAATAAAATCACCCCTCCACTTT
TRBD2 TRBJ2-1 . TRBV27 CASSLGTTHNEQFF TGTGCCAGCAGTTTAGGGACTACGCACAATGAGCAGTTCTTC
. TRBJ2-7 . TRBV5-4 CASSLATRGAYEQYF TGTGCCAGCAGCTTGGCAACCAGGGGCGCCTACGAGCAGTACTTC
. TRBJ1-6 . TRBV10-3 CATRRGTNSPLHF TGTGCCACCCGGCGCGGTACCAATTCACCCCTCCACTTT
TRBD2 TRBJ2-3 few TRBV13 CASSDWTSGRGDTQYF TGTGCCAGCAGCGACTGGACTAGCGGGAGGGGAGATACGCAGTATTTT
. TRBJ1-3 . TRBV3-1/TRBV3-2 CASSQGHGHTIYF TGTGCCAGCAGCCAAGGACATGGGCACACCATATATTTT
. TRBJ2-4 . TRBV5-1 CASSLSPGAIQYF TGCGCCAGCAGCTTGTCCCCAGGGGCCATTCAGTACTTC
. TRBJ2-2 . TRBV5-1 CASGSRLDSSGELFF TGCGCCAGCGGTTCTCGACTAGACAGTTCCGGGGAGCTGTTTTTT
TRBD1 TRBJ1-6 . TRBV4-1 CASSQETGADSPLHF TGCGCCAGCAGCCAGGAGACAGGGGCGGATTCACCCCTCCACTTT
. TRBJ2-1 . TRBV7-9 CASSLTDTVNNEQFF TGTGCCAGCAGCTTAACGGACACCGTCAACAATGAGCAGTTCTTC
. TRBJ1-2 . TRBV11-2 CASSLTALFYGYTF TGTGCCAGCAGCTTGACAGCCCTGTTCTATGGCTACACCTTC
TRBD2 TRBJ2-1 . TRBV11-3 CASSLVLAGVANEQFF TGTGCCAGCAGCTTAGTGCTAGCGGGAGTAGCAAATGAGCAGTTCTTC
TRBD1 TRBJ1-2 . TRBV2 CASSQNRGYYGYTF TGTGCCAGCAGTCAAAACAGGGGATACTATGGCTACACCTTC
. TRBJ1-3 . TRBV9 CASSVDPPRQDSGNTIYF TGTGCCAGCAGCGTAGACCCCCCAAGGCAGGACTCTGGAAACACCATATATTTT
. TRBJ1-5 . TRBV2 CASRLTGRKDQPQHF TGTGCCAGCAGATTGACAGGCAGAAAAGATCAGCCCCAGCATTTT
. TRBJ1-6 . TRBV9 CASSPWGGGDSPLHF TGTGCCAGCAGCCCGTGGGGAGGAGGGGATTCACCCCTCCACTTT
TRBD2 TRBJ2-7 . TRBV7-3 CASSSGGGEQYF TGTGCCAGCAGCTCGGGGGGAGGCGAGCAGTACTTC
. TRBJ2-1 . TRBV5-1 CASSLKVRGHNEQFF TGCGCCAGCAGCTTGAAAGTGCGGGGCCACAATGAGCAGTTCTTC
TRBD1 TRBJ1-5 . TRBV7-2 CASSLAAGGQPQHF TGTGCCAGCAGCTTAGCTGCAGGGGGTCAGCCCCAGCATTTT
. TRBJ1-4 . TRBV2 CASSPRADFEKLFF TGTGCCAGCAGTCCCCGCGCCGATTTTGAAAAACTGTTTTTT
TRBD1 TRBJ1-1 . TRBV19 CASTEQGAGGTEAFF TGTGCCAGTACCGAACAGGGGGCTGGGGGAACTGAAGCTTTCTTT
TRBD1 TRBJ2-7 once TRBV10-3 CAISESVTGSYEQYF TGTGCCATCAGTGAGTCCGTGACAGGGTCCTACGAGCAGTACTTC
. TRBJ1-5 . TRBV30 CAWSGGRDQPQHF TGTGCCTGGAGTGGAGGGCGGGATCAGCCCCAGCATTTT